Shown below are 24 T cell receptor beta chains from a single sample sequenced in a study of cytomegalovirus exposure and HLA in healthy donors. This PCR relied on a set of 60 Vbeta primers and 13 Jbeta primers. TCRdb's table, derived via immunoSEQ multiplex PCR, lists solely in-frame clones and lacks some. The table has roughly 100,000 clones, roughly 70% seen once. Sequenced sample: PBMCs. Receptors originate from a man aged 50-59 years in good health and CMV-seronegative.

J is TRBJ1-4 and V is TRBV30; D is undetermined. Germline V CDR1 and CDR2: GTSNPN, SVGIG (reference sequence). V was trimmed by 0 bases and J by 8 bases, leaving 7 bases between them. This CDR3 has 12 amino acids. The CDR3 region is CAWSVLREKLFF. CDR3 DNA: TGTGCCTGGAGTGTACTCCGGGAAAAACTGTTTTTT.

The gene calls are TRBV29-1 and TRBJ2-1; a weak D match, TRBD1 (5 bases). V gave up 4 bases and J gave up 3 bases, with 7 bases separating them. Looked up from germline, CDR1 is SQVTM and CDR2 is ANQGSEA. The CDR3 length is 12 residues. The CDR3 spells CSVGGLYNEQFF. CDR3 bases: TGCAGCGTTGGGGGCCTCTACAATGAGCAGTTCTTC.

V is TRBV2 and J is TRBJ2-7; D is uncertain. This CDR3 is 13 amino acids long. Looked up from germline, CDR1 is SNHLY and CDR2 is FYNNEI. V dropped 6 bases and J dropped 0 bases, with 9 bases sitting between them. Written as DNA, the CDR3 is TGTGCCAGCAGACTATTCAGCTCCTACGAGCAGTACTTC. Protein: CASRLFSSYEQYF.

This rearrangement joins TRBV18 to TRBJ1-1; 8 nucleotides line up with TRBD1. V was pared by 4 bases and J by 3 bases, with 1 base of the junction left unmatched. The CDR3 is 13 residues long. CDR1 KGHSH and CDR2 LQKENI come from the germline V gene. The CDR3, as DNA: TGTGCCAGCTCACAGACAGGGGACACTGAAGCTTTCTTT. Its protein is CASSQTGDTEAFF.

CDR3 amino acids: CASSDPPEPGVGYEQYF. CDR3 sequence (DNA): TGTGCCAGCAGTGACCCCCCGGAGCCCGGGGTGGGATACGAGCAGTACTTC. The chain has TRBV6-4 and TRBJ2-7, with D possibly TRBD2 on 5 matching bases. Germline V gene sequence: CDR1 MRHNA, CDR2 SNTAGT. The CDR3 has 17 residues. V was shortened by 2 bases and J by 4 bases, with 21 bases between the two germline ends.

The CDR3 reads CATEGSGGANEQFF. The CDR3 region has the DNA TGTGCCACCGAAGGAAGCGGGGGGGCCAATGAGCAGTTCTTC. The chain links TRBV15 to TRBJ2-1, with 10 positions matching TRBD2. The CDR3 loop spans 14 amino acids. Germline V gives CDR1 LNHNV, CDR2 YYDKDF (reference sequence). With V trimmed by 8 bases and J by 6 bases, 7 bases remained unmatched.

The chain employs TRBV4-3 and TRBJ2-7, with 8 bases lining up with TRBD2. The CDR3 extends over 17 amino acids. The ends lost 0 bases at V and 0 bases at J; junction bases unmatched: 7. Germline V gene lookup returns CDR1 LGHNA and CDR2 YSLEER. The DNA for the CDR3 is TGCGCCAGCAGCCAAGATTGGAAGACTAGCGTCTCCTACGAGCAGTACTTC. As protein: CASSQDWKTSVSYEQYF.

V is TRBV6-1 and J is TRBJ2-7; 12 nucleotides match TRBD1. The CDR3 runs 13 residues. In germline, CDR1 is MNHNS, CDR2 SASEGT. The junction had 2 bases not matched to a gene; V was cut back by 8 bases and J by 3 bases. CDR3 region: CASGTGGDYEQYF. The CDR3 bases are TGTGCCAGCGGGACAGGGGGCGACTACGAGCAGTACTTC.

CDR3 amino acids: CASSPIGGEDTQYF. CDR3 nucleotides: TGTGCCAGCTCACCAATAGGGGGAGAAGATACGCAGTATTTT. The V and J genes are TRBV18 and TRBJ2-3, with a weak D call TRBD1 (6 bases). This CDR3 is built from 14 residues. V was shortened by 2 bases and J by 5 bases, with 11 bases between the two germline ends. CDR1 is KGHSH and CDR2 is LQKENI in the germline V gene.

The chain recombines TRBV9 with TRBJ1-4; D not resolved. CDR3 length equals 15 residues. With 0 bases removed from V and 8 bases from J, the gap between germline ends came to 14 bases. CDR1 is SGDLS and CDR2 is YYNGEE in the germline V gene. The CDR3 loop is CASSVGAGMGEKLFF. CDR3 coding DNA: TGTGCCAGCAGCGTAGGGGCGGGAATGGGGGAAAAACTGTTTTTT.

This clone was seen a few times. This chain joins TRBV4-1 and TRBJ1-4, with a tentative D call TRBD1 (6 bases). CDR3 length equals 16 residues. Trimming cost V 4 bases and J 5 bases, with 17 bases left between them. Germline V gives CDR1 MGHRA, CDR2 YSYEKL. The CDR3 DNA reads as TGCGCCAGCAGCCCCCGGAAGGGACAAAGAAATGAAAAACTGTTTTTT. Protein product: CASSPRKGQRNEKLFF.

The chain couples TRBV29-1 to TRBJ1-1; tentatively, D is TRBD1 (6 bases). Trimming pared 6 bases from V and 7 bases from J, leaving 12 bases between. The CDR3 is 11 amino acids. Germline CDR1 reads SQVTM; CDR2 reads ANQGSEA. CDR3 amino acids: CSVFGQNEAFF. The CDR3 nucleotides read TGCAGCGTGTTCGGACAGAATGAAGCTTTCTTT.

CDR3 amino acids: CASSPEGASDTQYF. CDR3 DNA: TGTGCCAGCAGCCCGGAGGGGGCGTCAGATACGCAGTATTTT. The rearrangement links TRBV7-9 to TRBJ2-3; possibly TRBD1 for D (7 bases). The CDR3 totals 14 residues. From germline, CDR1 is SEHNR and CDR2 FQNEAQ (reference sequence). The germline V and J ends were trimmed by 5 bases and 4 bases, with 13 bases remaining between them.

The genes are TRBV29-1 and TRBJ1-5; TRBD1 is a possible D gene (5 bases). The V gene lost 4 bases and the J gene lost 10 bases, with 17 bases spanning the gap. The germline V gene has CDR1 SQVTM and CDR2 ANQGSEA. The CDR3 is made up of 13 amino acids. The CDR3 DNA reads TGCAGCGTTGTAAAGGAGTCCGGGGGACCCCAGCATTTT. It translates to CSVVKESGGPQHF.

The rearrangement joins TRBV6-1 to TRBJ2-7; 9 positions agree with TRBD1. The V gene's germline CDR1 is MNHNS and CDR2 SASEGT. Unmatched junction bases numbered 8, after V lost 11 bases and J lost 3 bases. The CDR3 contains 13 residues. In DNA form, the CDR3 reads TGTGCCTCTATCCGGGACAGGGACTACGAGCAGTACTTC. Protein sequence: CASIRDRDYEQYF.

The chain recombines TRBV18 with TRBJ1-6; a possible D gene is TRBD1 (5 bases). Germline loops: CDR1 KGHSH, CDR2 LQKENI. The V end lost 4 bases, the J end lost 6 bases, and 16 bases lay between the germline ends. The CDR3 has 16 amino acids. CDR3: CASSLQDSTSNSPLHF. The CDR3 DNA reads TGTGCCAGCTCACTACAAGACAGTACTTCTAATTCACCCCTCCACTTT. Variable domain in full (rest from reference TRBV18 and TRBJ1-6): NAGVMQNPRHLVRRRGQEARLRCSPMKGHSHVYWYRQLPEEGLKFMVYLQKENIIDESGMPKERFSAEFPKEGPSILRIQQVVRGDSAAYFCASSLQDSTSNSPLHFGNGTRLTVT.

The gene calls are TRBV10-3 and TRBJ2-1, with D possibly TRBD2 on 6 matching bases. Trimming removed 3 bases from V and 3 bases from J, with 9 bases in between. The germline gives CDR1 ENHRY, CDR2 SYGVKD. The CDR3 consists of 14 residues. CDR3 protein: CAISETGDYNEQFF. CDR3 nucleotide sequence: TGTGCCATCAGTGAAACGGGAGACTACAATGAGCAGTTCTTC.

The rearrangement joins TRBV7-6 to TRBJ2-5, with unresolved D. The CDR3 runs 14 residues. CDR1 is SGHVS and CDR2 is FNYEAQ in the germline V gene. The ends were cut back, 1 base at V and 2 bases at J, with 8 bases in the middle. DNA of the CDR3: TGTGCCAGCAGCTTAGTTGGCACACAAGAGACCCAGTACTTC. Its translation is CASSLVGTQETQYF.

The chain links TRBV5-4 to TRBJ2-5; perhaps TRBD1 as D (6 bases). Trimming took off 4 bases at V and 2 bases at J, with 12 bases between the two ends. The CDR3 extends over 14 amino acids. The germline V gene encodes CDR1 SGHNT and CDR2 YYREEE (reference sequence). The CDR3 protein is CASSPGQLQETQYF. CDR3 sequence (DNA): TGTGCCAGCAGCCCCGGACAGCTACAAGAGACCCAGTACTTC.

V usage is TRBV7-6 and J usage is TRBJ2-1; the match to TRBD2 covers 9 bases. The CDR3 has 16 residues. CDR1 and CDR2 (germline): SGHVS, FNYEAQ. The V and J ends lost 1 base and 1 base, in that order; junction bases with no gene match: 2. The CDR3 reads CASSLVAGGSYNEQFF. CDR3 nucleotide sequence: TGTGCCAGCAGCTTAGTGGCGGGAGGGTCCTACAATGAGCAGTTCTTC.

This sequence joins TRBV2 and TRBJ2-3; TRBD2 matches 12 bases. This CDR3 has 16 amino acids. Germline CDR1 is SNHLY and CDR2 is FYNNEI. V shed 2 bases, J shed 5 bases, and the junction held 5 bases outside the gene matches. The CDR3 reads CASSERLAGGQDTQYF. Here the CDR3 DNA reads TGTGCCAGCAGTGAAAGGCTAGCGGGGGGGCAAGATACGCAGTATTTT.

The J gene is TRBJ2-3, the V gene TRBV6-6; 7 bases align to TRBD2. Germline CDR1 reads MNHNY; CDR2 reads SVGAGI (reference sequence). This CDR3 contains 16 residues. With 2 bases clipped from V and 2 bases from J, the junction kept 7 bases outside the gene matches. The CDR3 here is CASSYGGGTNTDTQYF. For the CDR3, the DNA is TGTGCCAGCAGTTACGGGGGGGGAACTAACACAGATACGCAGTATTTT.

The V call is TRBV19, the J call TRBJ2-7, with D maybe TRBD2 (6 bases). Germline loops: CDR1 LNHDA, CDR2 SQIVND (reference sequence). The CDR3 is 11 amino acids. Deletions cut 7 bases from V and 6 bases from J, with 10 bases between. CDR3 residues: CASMGGIEQYF. The CDR3 DNA follows: TGTGCCAGTATGGGAGGAATCGAGCAGTACTTC.

The genes are TRBV6-1 and TRBJ2-2, with 7 bases fitting TRBD2. Germline CDR1 MNHNS, CDR2 SASEGT. This CDR3 region has 13 residues. V gave up 11 bases and J gave up 6 bases; unmatched junction bases: 9. Here the CDR3 reads CAGGGSVAGELFF. For the CDR3, the DNA is TGTGCCGGGGGGGGTTCGGTTGCCGGGGAGCTGTTTTTT.